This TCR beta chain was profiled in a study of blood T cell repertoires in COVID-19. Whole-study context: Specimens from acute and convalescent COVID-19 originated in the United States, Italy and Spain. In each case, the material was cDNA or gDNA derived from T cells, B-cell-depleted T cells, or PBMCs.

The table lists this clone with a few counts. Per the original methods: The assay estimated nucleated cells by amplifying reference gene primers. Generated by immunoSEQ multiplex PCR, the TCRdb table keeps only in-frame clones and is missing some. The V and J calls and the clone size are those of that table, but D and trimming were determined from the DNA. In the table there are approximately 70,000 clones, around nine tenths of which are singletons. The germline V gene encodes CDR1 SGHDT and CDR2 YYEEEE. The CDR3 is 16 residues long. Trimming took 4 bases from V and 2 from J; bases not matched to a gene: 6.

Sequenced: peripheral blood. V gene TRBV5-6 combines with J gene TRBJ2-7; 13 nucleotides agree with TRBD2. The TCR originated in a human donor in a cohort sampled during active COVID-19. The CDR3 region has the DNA TGTGCCAGCAGCAGAATGACTAGCGGGAGGCCCTACGAGCAGTACTTC. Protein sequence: CASSRMTSGRPYEQYF.